This TCR beta chain emerged from a study of T cell repertoires in cytomegalovirus infection. Across the whole study: Use of recently identified HLA-C-restricted and well-studied HLA-B-restricted CMV epitopes was part of the study. CMV infection plus the matching HLA type was flagged by public TCR beta signatures.

MiXCR was run by TCRdb on the reads, yielding one entry per CDR3 protein. Among some 150,000 distinct CDR3 sequences, roughly 32% were seen once, and the ten largest hold around 50%. Overall study findings and caveats: Cumulative public TCR beta family frequency identified CMV carriers with the relevant HLA. Dominating the ex vivo response were HLA-C-restricted CMV-specific TCR beta clonotypes.

The CDR3 runs to 12 residues. Trimming removed 6 bases from V and 3 bases from J, with 5 bases in between. A word on this clonotype: Its specificity is not known.

The source of this sequence is a human donor in good health (CMV status not recorded). Some clones in this sample may be carry-over from other donors' samples. The specimen was CD8+ T cells from cultured PBMCs, collected from culture after CMV antigen stimulation. V and J are TRBV12-3 or TRBV12-4 and TRBJ2-2; D remains unclear. The CDR3 sequence: CASSPDTGELFF. The CDR3 region has the DNA TGTGCCAGCAGCCCGGACACCGGGGAGCTGTTTTTT.